Listed below are T cell receptor beta chains from one sample, sequenced in a study of STAT5B mutations in CD4+ large granular lymphocyte leukemia. Method: immunoSEQ multiplex PCR; TCRdb's copy keeps in-frame clones and lacks some. Among 40,000 to 45,000 clones listed, approximately 88% were seen once. The sequenced sample was CD4+ T cells from blood buffy coats. The source is a human donor in good health. CDR3s include the opening cysteine and the closing phenylalanine or tryptophan. Each record gives: V gene, clone size, J gene, CDR3 protein. Some rows mark clone size as missing; the rest say once, few, many or name a class of expanded clone.

v_call: TRBV7-7
clone_size: NA
j_call: TRBJ2-5
cdr3_aa: CASSLDSQETQYF

v_call: TRBV2
clone_size: NA
j_call: TRBJ2-5
cdr3_aa: CASTGTQETQYF

v_call: TRBV14
clone_size: once
j_call: TRBJ1-1
cdr3_aa: CASSQLPGQLNTEAFF

v_call: TRBV6-5
clone_size: NA
j_call: TRBJ1-5
cdr3_aa: CASRRGPDQPQHF

v_call: TRBV29-1
clone_size: NA
j_call: TRBJ1-1
cdr3_aa: CSVAGQRAFF

v_call: TRBV11-3
clone_size: NA
j_call: TRBJ2-1
cdr3_aa: CASSTGGQGGNEQFF

v_call: TRBV21-1
clone_size: once
j_call: TRBJ2-7
cdr3_aa: CASSLPGTMPSYEQYF

v_call: TRBV6-4
clone_size: NA
j_call: TRBJ2-3
cdr3_aa: CASSELHSGANTQYF

v_call: TRBV7-9
clone_size: few
j_call: TRBJ1-6
cdr3_aa: CASRPQGNGSPLHF

v_call: TRBV5-4
clone_size: few
j_call: TRBJ2-3
cdr3_aa: CASSTRLAGDDTQYF

v_call: TRBV29-1
clone_size: NA
j_call: TRBJ1-1
cdr3_aa: CSVEKGKAGTEAFF

v_call: TRBV25-1
clone_size: NA
j_call: TRBJ1-1
cdr3_aa: CASSALPDEAFF

v_call: TRBV19
clone_size: NA
j_call: TRBJ1-1
cdr3_aa: CASKVKPIGLNTEAFF

v_call: TRBV6-6
clone_size: NA
j_call: TRBJ1-3
cdr3_aa: CASSWTATGNTIYF

v_call: TRBV4-1
clone_size: NA
j_call: TRBJ2-7
cdr3_aa: CASSQEGSGQGVYEQYF

v_call: TRBV19
clone_size: NA
j_call: TRBJ2-2
cdr3_aa: CASSPLDRASTGELFF

v_call: TRBV5-4
clone_size: NA
j_call: TRBJ2-5
cdr3_aa: CASSSKGDRETQYF

v_call: TRBV7-9
clone_size: NA
j_call: TRBJ1-2
cdr3_aa: CASSLQDIPSYGYTF

v_call: TRBV28
clone_size: NA
j_call: TRBJ2-1
cdr3_aa: CASNRSPGAEQFF

v_call: TRBV5-4
clone_size: NA
j_call: TRBJ2-1
cdr3_aa: CASSSINSGSIHEQFF

v_call: TRBV10-2
clone_size: NA
j_call: TRBJ2-4
cdr3_aa: CASSESRDSLAKNIQYF

v_call: TRBV9
clone_size: once
j_call: TRBJ2-7
cdr3_aa: CASSVGFSDRGNPYEQYF

v_call: TRBV19
clone_size: once
j_call: TRBJ1-5
cdr3_aa: CASSYLQGVNQPQHF

v_call: TRBV30
clone_size: NA
j_call: TRBJ1-1
cdr3_aa: CAWSGTNTEAFF

v_call: TRBV19
clone_size: NA
j_call: TRBJ1-5
cdr3_aa: CASNTQGALDQPQHF

v_call: TRBV25-1
clone_size: NA
j_call: TRBJ2-1
cdr3_aa: CASSGGGDTGYNEQFF

v_call: TRBV18
clone_size: few
j_call: TRBJ1-5
cdr3_aa: CASSRQNQPQHF